This TCR beta chain is drawn from a study of blood T cells in healthy people across ages. Next came a second PCR, run for about 6 to 12 cycles, which used a sample-barcoded 5' primer along with a J-beta primer mix. MiXCR, applied by TCRdb to the 5' RACE reads, yields one record per CDR3 protein. Of 850,000 to 1,300,000 distinct CDR3 sequences listed, more than 35% were seen once; the top ten hold approximately 17%. The V gene lost 7 bases and the J gene lost 1 base, with 11 bases spanning the gap. The CDR3 contains 14 residues. The germline CDR1 and CDR2 sequences are ENHRY and SYGVKD. This clonotype was seen more than once but under ten times.

Sequences were obtained from blood. The receptor was derived from a woman aged 60-75 years in good health. This chain uses TRBV10-3 with TRBJ2-1; D remains unclear. The CDR3 loop reads CAIKGDTSYNEQFF. The CDR3 DNA reads as TGTGCCATCAAGGGCGACACGTCCTACAATGAGCAGTTCTTC.